The next 17 T cell receptor beta chains were all read from a single sample in a study of T cell clonotyping in hematopoietic cell transplantation. Stated time point: recipient sample about 28 days before transplant, after cytoreduction. Libraries were prepared by immunoSEQ multiplex PCR; TCRdb keeps only in-frame clonotypes and omits some of them. In the table there are 35,000 to 50,000 clones, 85% of which are singletons. The material sequenced was peripheral blood mononuclear cells, taken before stem cell transplant. Every receptor here comes from a man aged 60-69 years with acute myeloid leukemia. Some clones in this sample may be carry-over from other donors' samples.

V and J are TRBV7-2 and TRBJ2-7; D is unclear. The CDR3 is 13 amino acids. The germline gives CDR1 SGHTA, CDR2 FQGNSA. Trimming shortened V by 5 bases and J by 3 bases, and 11 bases separated the two germline ends. CDR3 sequence (DNA): TGTGCCAGCAGCCGCGGTGAATTCTACGAGCAGTACTTC. It yields the protein CASSRGEFYEQYF.

The chain links TRBV7-9 to TRBJ2-2, with D perhaps matching TRBD1 or TRBD2 (5 bases each). CDR1 is SEHNR and CDR2 is FQNEAQ in the germline V gene (reference sequence). CDR3 length: 16 residues. V gave up 4 bases and J gave up 0 bases, with 12 bases separating them. CDR3 DNA: TGTGCCAGCAGCTACTCCGGGGCGCCGAACACCGGGGAGCTGTTTTTT. Protein: CASSYSGAPNTGELFF.

The rearrangement links TRBV6-5 to TRBJ2-5, with D tentatively TRBD1 or TRBD2 (5 bases each). The CDR3 length is 11 residues. Germline V gives CDR1 MNHEY, CDR2 SVGAGI. The CDR3 region has the DNA TGTGGGGTCGGGGCCCAAGAGACCCAGTACTTC. It yields the protein CGVGAQETQYF.

This clone was recorded only once. The chain uses TRBV4-3 and TRBJ2-7; D remains ambiguous. This CDR3 spans 15 amino acids. V gave up 0 bases and J gave up 5 bases, with 14 bases separating them. Germline CDR1 is LGHNA and CDR2 is YSLEER. The CDR3 loop is CASSQDPGRWNEQYF. As DNA, the CDR3 is TGCGCCAGCAGCCAAGACCCGGGCCGGTGGAACGAGCAGTACTTC.

The chain employs TRBV7-2 and TRBJ1-5, with 10 bases that match TRBD1. The CDR3 consists of 14 residues. V shed 6 bases, J shed 3 bases, and the junction held 2 bases outside the gene matches. The V gene's germline CDR1 is SGHTA and CDR2 FQGNSA. CDR3 nucleotides: TGTGCCAGCAGACGACAGGGGGCCAATCAGCCCCAGCATTTT. As protein: CASRRQGANQPQHF. Full variable domain (outside the CDR3, taken from reference TRBV7-2 and TRBJ1-5): GAGVSQSPSNKVTEKGKDVELRCDPISGHTALYWYRQSLGQGLEFLIYFQGNSAPDKSGLPSDRFSAERTGGSVSTLTIQRTQQEDSAVYLCASRRQGANQPQHFGDGTRLSIL.

V usage is TRBV18 and J usage is TRBJ2-3; D unresolved. CDR1 is KGHSH and CDR2 is LQKENI in the germline V gene. This CDR3 spans 14 amino acids. Trimming left V 3 bases short and J 8 bases short, with 15 bases between. CDR3 bases: TGTGCCAGCTCACCCTATACTGACCGAGGTACGCAGTATTTT. Translation gives CASSPYTDRGTQYF.

V is TRBV14 and J is TRBJ1-3; D unclear. V dropped 1 base and J dropped 4 bases, with 5 bases sitting between them. The germline V gene encodes CDR1 SGHDN and CDR2 FVKESK. The CDR3 covers 13 residues. The CDR3 here is CASSQVGGNTIYF. CDR3 DNA: TGTGCCAGCAGCCAAGTGGGAGGAAACACCATATATTTT.

The chain joins TRBV2 to TRBJ1-4; 7 nucleotides match TRBD1. Germline CDR1 SNHLY, CDR2 FYNNEI. J lost 7 bases, V lost 2 bases, and 7 bases had no gene match. The CDR3 covers 15 residues. DNA for the CDR3: TGTGCCAGCAGTGAAAAAGAGGGGGCTGGTGAAAAACTGTTTTTT. Protein: CASSEKEGAGEKLFF.

The CDR3: CASRPGTAEEKLFF. CDR3 nucleotides: TGTGCCAGCAGACCCGGGACAGCAGAAGAAAAACTGTTTTTT. The chain links TRBV25-1 to TRBJ1-4; 7 bases map to TRBD1. CDR1 is MGHDK, CDR2 SYGVNS, per germline. The CDR3 has 14 residues. V dropped 6 bases and J dropped 8; count of bases not matched to a gene: 9.

V usage is TRBV2 and J usage is TRBJ1-4, with TRBD1 as a possible D gene (5 bases). There are 14 residues in the CDR3. Germline assignment: CDR1 SNHLY and CDR2 FYNNEI. Trimming removed 7 bases at V and 7 bases at J, with 16 bases between. DNA for the CDR3: TGTGCCAGCATTCCCCAGGGAGTAGGTGAAAAACTGTTTTTT. This translates into CASIPQGVGEKLFF.

The chain uses TRBV28 and TRBJ1-1; 8 bases align to TRBD1. The CDR3 runs 16 residues. Germline CDR1 reads MDHEN; CDR2 reads SYDVKM. Unmatched junction bases numbered 9, after V lost 6 bases and J lost 0 bases. In DNA, the CDR3 is TGTGCCAGCAGAGACAGGGGTCGGTGGATGAACACTGAAGCTTTCTTT. Encoded protein: CASRDRGRWMNTEAFF.

The V and J genes are TRBV27 and TRBJ1-4, with unresolved D. The CDR3 length is 12 residues. Trimming took off 5 bases at V and 8 bases at J, with 9 bases between the two ends. The germline gives CDR1 MNHEY, CDR2 SMNVEV (reference sequence). DNA for the CDR3: TGTGCCAGCAGTAAGACGGGAGAAAAACTGTTTTTT. Amino acid sequence: CASSKTGEKLFF.

This sequence joins TRBV11-3 and TRBJ1-1; D is ambiguous. V lost 5 bases to trimming and J lost 6 bases, with 7 bases between them. CDR1 and CDR2 (germline): SGHNT, YENEEA. The CDR3 totals 11 residues. CDR3 sequence reads: CASSRSPEAFF. CDR3 nucleotide sequence: TGTGCCAGCAGCCGTTCCCCTGAAGCTTTCTTT.

The chain is built from TRBV4-2 and TRBJ1-2, with D unclear. CDR3 size: 11 residues. Trimming took off 0 bases at V and 5 bases at J, with 1 base between the two ends. Germline CDR1 LGHNA, CDR2 YNFKEQ. CDR3 sequence reads: CASSQEYGYTF. CDR3 nucleotides: TGTGCCAGCAGCCAAGAGTATGGCTACACCTTC.

The V gene is TRBV11-3, the J gene TRBJ2-7; 8 nucleotides match TRBD1. Germline assignment: CDR1 SGHNT and CDR2 YENEEA. The CDR3 loop spans 16 amino acids. The V and J ends lost 3 bases and 0 bases, in that order; junction bases with no gene match: 7. The CDR3 DNA follows: TGTGCCAGCAGCTTTCCCCGAGGGACAGGCTCCTACGAGCAGTACTTC. Translated, it gives CASSFPRGTGSYEQYF.

V is TRBV4-3 and J is TRBJ2-7, with 8 bases lining up with TRBD2. CDR1 and CDR2 from the germline V gene are LGHNA and YSLEER. Germline trimming cut 4 bases from V and 5 bases from J; bases unmatched to any gene: 7. The length of the CDR3 is 14 residues. The CDR3 reads CASSLNGGAHEQYF. The CDR3 DNA sequence: TGCGCCAGCAGCCTAAACGGGGGGGCCCACGAGCAGTACTTC.

In its sample, this clone was seen once. The V gene is TRBV19, the J gene TRBJ2-4, with D possibly called TRBD1 or TRBD2 (5 bases each). Germline lookup yields CDR1 LNHDA and CDR2 SQIVND (reference sequence). The CDR3 length is 15 residues. V shed 2 bases and J shed 4 bases, with 12 bases lying between them. CDR3 sequence: CASSITGAVKNIQYF. Written as DNA, the CDR3 is TGTGCCAGTAGTATAACCGGGGCAGTTAAAAACATTCAGTACTTC. The complete variable domain, with remaining parts taken from reference TRBV19 and TRBJ2-4, reads DGGITQSPKYLFRKEGQNVTLSCEQNLNHDAMYWYRQDPGQGLRLIYYSQIVNDFQKGDIAEGYSVSREKKESFPLTVTSAQKNPTAFYLCASSITGAVKNIQYFGAGTRLSVL.